These T cell receptor beta chains were read from a single sample in a study of shared clonotypes between healthy human individuals. Some clones are missing from TCRdb's copy, which holds only in-frame ones; the method was immunoSEQ multiplex PCR. The profile shows about 2.5 million clones, around 93% of them singletons. Material: naive CD4+ T cells from PBMCs. These receptors came from a man aged 18 to 29 in good health. Some clones in this sample may be carry-over from other donors' samples. Each CDR3 is given with its conserved first and last residue. A D gene is named only where the DNA matches it firmly. Part of the rows lack a size; the others show once, few, many or a class for expanded clones.

>TRBJ2-4|.|TRBV7-2|TRBD1
CASSPGQGANIQYF
TGTGCCAGCAGCCCCGGACAGGGGGCGAACATTCAGTACTTC
>TRBJ1-4|once|TRBV6-5|.
CASSYQGNEKLFF
TGTGCCAGCAGTTACCAGGGGAATGAAAAACTGTTTTTT
>TRBJ2-3|.|TRBV27|TRBD2
CASSHSGGDPDTQYF
TGTGCCAGCAGCCATAGCGGGGGGGATCCAGATACGCAGTATTTT
>TRBJ2-7|once|TRBV5-1|TRBD1
CASSPTGVFSYEQYF
TGCGCCAGCAGCCCGACAGGGGTGTTCTCCTACGAGCAGTACTTC
>TRBJ2-3|.|TRBV5-6|.
CASSDRRGTDTQYF
TGTGCCAGCAGCGACAGGAGAGGGACAGATACGCAGTATTTT
>TRBJ1-2|once|TRBV19|TRBD1
CASRRTGPYYGYTF
TGTGCCAGTAGACGGACAGGTCCGTACTATGGCTACACCTTC
>TRBJ1-3|once|TRBV18|.
CASSPRGTSSGNTIYF
TGTGCCAGCTCACCACGGGGGACAAGCTCTGGAAACACCATATATTTT
>TRBJ1-2|.|TRBV29-1|TRBD1
CSVEDDRAGGYTF
TGCAGCGTTGAGGATGACAGGGCGGGAGGCTACACCTTC
>TRBJ2-1|.|TRBV28|TRBD1
CASSYTPGQPESSYNEQFF
TGTGCCAGCAGTTACACCCCGGGACAGCCCGAGTCGTCCTACAATGAGCAGTTCTTC
>TRBJ2-3|.|TRBV28|.
CATSEDTQYF
TGTGCCACTTCGGAGGATACGCAGTATTTT
>TRBJ2-2|few|TRBV7-9|.
CASSPRGRDDTGELFF
TGTGCCAGCAGCCCCAGGGGGAGGGACGACACCGGGGAGCTGTTTTTT
>TRBJ2-7|.|TRBV6-5|.
CASSPVGTTYEQYF
TGTGCCAGCAGCCCAGTCGGGACCACCTACGAGCAGTACTTC
>TRBJ2-1|.|TRBV6-5|.
CASSYRTVFYEQFF
TGTGCCAGCAGTTACCGGACAGTGTTCTATGAGCAGTTCTTC
>TRBJ2-1|.|TRBV5-1|TRBD1
CASSFPTGGEQFF
TGCGCCAGCAGCTTCCCTACAGGGGGTGAGCAGTTCTTC
>TRBJ2-1|.|TRBV5-1|TRBD2
CASSSQTSGAYNEQFF
TGCGCCAGCAGCTCCCAGACTAGCGGCGCCTACAATGAGCAGTTCTTC
>TRBJ1-1|.|TRBV6-1|.
CASRGIGSLNTEAFF
TGTGCCAGCAGGGGAATAGGGAGCCTGAACACTGAAGCTTTCTTT
>TRBJ2-1|.|TRBV18|.
CASSEERYEQFF
TGTGCCAGCTCAGAGGAGCGGTATGAGCAGTTCTTC
>TRBJ2-3|.|TRBV5-1|TRBD2
CASSLEIAGGPGTQYF
TGCGCCAGCAGCTTGGAGATAGCGGGAGGGCCTGGTACGCAGTATTTT
>TRBJ2-7|.|TRBV28|.
CASGTTALGQYF
TGTGCCAGCGGGACAACCGCCCTCGGGCAGTACTTC
>TRBJ1-4|.|TRBV25-1|TRBD1
CASSLQGEEKLFF
TGTGCCAGCAGTCTGCAGGGGGAGGAAAAACTGTTTTTT
>TRBJ2-5|.|TRBV9|TRBD2
CASSATTGGGLAGGETQYF
TGTGCCAGCAGCGCCACTACGGGTGGGGGACTAGCGGGAGGCGAGACCCAGTACTTC
>TRBJ2-5|.|TRBV10-3|.
CAISVARETQYF
TGTGCCATCAGTGTCGCCCGGGAGACCCAGTACTTC
>TRBJ2-5|.|TRBV9|.
CASSVWPGETQYF
TGTGCCAGCAGCGTTTGGCCCGGAGAGACCCAGTACTTC
>TRBJ2-1|.|TRBV5-4|.
CASRDSTTLGINEQFF
TGTGCCAGCCGGGACTCCACCACTCTGGGGATCAATGAGCAGTTCTTC
>TRBJ1-5|.|TRBV27|.
CASSFGRGSNQPQHF
TGTGCCAGCAGTTTCGGAAGGGGTTCAAATCAGCCCCAGCATTTT
>TRBJ2-5|once|TRBV5-1|.
CASSPSGTKETQYF
TGCGCCAGCAGCCCGTCAGGCACGAAAGAGACCCAGTACTTC
>TRBJ2-4|.|TRBV6-1|.
CASSEAGGNIQYF
TGTGCCAGCAGTGAAGCGGGGGGAAACATTCAGTACTTC
>TRBJ1-2|.|TRBV11-2|TRBD1
CASSLDQTGYNYGYTF
TGTGCCAGCAGCTTAGATCAGACAGGGTATAACTATGGCTACACCTTC